The 22 T cell receptor beta chains below were found in one sample sequenced in a study of T-cell reconstitution after alpha-beta-depleted transplantation in children. Using unique molecular identifiers, the investigators prepared the TCRbeta library. TCRdb redid the calling of the PCR reads with MiXCR, one entry per CDR3 protein. The data contain more than 40,000 distinct CDR3 sequences, around 9% of them singletons. The sample in question was PBMCs, mostly from graft donor cells, obtained 60 days after TCRalphabeta/CD19-depleted stem cell transplant. The receptors stem from a male patient aged 2 to 9 who had a stem cell transplant for chronic granulomatous disease, so the T cells may come from the graft donor.

This clonotype was counted at least ten times. The chain's CDR3 is CSVDDGTRSYNEQFF. In nucleotides, the CDR3 is TGCAGCGTTGACGATGGCACCCGCTCCTACAATGAGCAGTTCTTC. This chain joins TRBV29-1 and TRBJ2-1; D uncertain. The CDR3 totals 15 residues. Germline V gene lookup returns CDR1 SQVTM and CDR2 ANQGSEA. V lost 3 bases to trimming and J lost 0 bases, with 12 bases between them.

This clonotype was seen ten or more times. The CDR3 spells CASSLVGTGMLDEQFF. As DNA, the CDR3 is TGTGCCAGCAGCCTCGTGGGGACAGGGATGTTGGATGAGCAGTTCTTC. This chain connects TRBV7-3 to TRBJ2-1, with TRBD1 identical over 9 bases. Germline loops: CDR1 SGHTA, CDR2 FQGTGA. This CDR3 spans 16 amino acids. Germline trimming cut 5 bases from V and 8 bases from J; bases unmatched to any gene: 13.

This clonotype has a count of ten or more. The chain joins TRBV6-5 to TRBJ1-5; 8 bases agree with TRBD1. CDR1 is MNHEY, CDR2 SVGAGI, per germline. CDR3 length: 15 amino acids. After removal of 2 bases from V and 6 bases from J, the junction contained 6 bases not matched to a gene. The CDR3 region is CASSYGDRGGQPQHF. CDR3 in DNA: TGTGCCAGCAGTTACGGAGACAGGGGAGGTCAGCCCCAGCATTTT.

This clonotype showed up many times. This rearrangement joins TRBV7-2 to TRBJ1-1; 10 bases match TRBD1. In germline, CDR1 is SGHTA, CDR2 FQGNSA. The CDR3 is made up of 15 amino acids. V lost 1 base to trimming and J lost 5 bases; unmatched junction nucleotides: 4. The CDR3 here is CASSLDGTGVTEAFF. CDR3 nucleotide sequence: TGTGCCAGCAGCTTAGACGGGACAGGGGTAACTGAAGCTTTCTTT. Together with reference TRBV7-2 and TRBJ1-1, the CDR3 gives the full variable domain: GAGVSQSPSNKVTEKGKDVELRCDPISGHTALYWYRQSLGQGLEFLIYFQGNSAPDKSGLPSDRFSAERTGGSVSTLTIQRTQQEDSAVYLCASSLDGTGVTEAFFGQGTRLTVV.

A word on this clonotype: A much bigger clone sits one base away, suggesting this may be a read error. The chain employs TRBV7-9 and TRBJ1-5; D remains unclear. In germline, CDR1 is SEHNR, CDR2 FQNEAQ (reference sequence). The CDR3 contains 14 residues. The CDR3 sequence: CASSLLGSNRPQHF. Written as DNA, the CDR3 is TGTGCCAGCAGCTTGCTCGGGAGCAATCGGCCCCAGCATTTT.

The chain couples TRBV11-2 to TRBJ1-1; TRBD1 aligns across 10 bases. Germline CDR1 and CDR2: SGHAT and FQNNGV. The CDR3 runs 13 residues. Germline trimming cut 5 bases from V and 4 bases from J; bases unmatched to any gene: 1. The DNA of the CDR3 is TGTGCCAGCAGCCGGACAGGGGGCACTGAAGCTTTCTTT. Residues: CASSRTGGTEAFF. Combining the CDR3 with reference TRBV11-2 and TRBJ1-1 gives the whole variable domain EAGVAQSPRYKIIEKRQSVAFWCNPISGHATLYWYQQILGQGPKLLIQFQNNGVVDDSQLPKDRFSAERLKGVDSTLKIQPAKLEDSAVYLCASSRTGGTEAFFGQGTRLTVV.

This clonotype was found many times. This chain joins TRBV7-8 and TRBJ1-6; 8 nucleotides match TRBD1. The V and J ends lost 5 bases and 0 bases, in that order; junction bases with no gene match: 9. This CDR3 is 18 amino acids long. The V gene's germline CDR1 is SGHVS and CDR2 FQNEAQ. Written as DNA, the CDR3 is TGTGCCAGCAGCGTAGACAGGGGTGGGCGCTCCTATAATTCACCCCTCCACTTT. This translates into CASSVDRGGRSYNSPLHF.

A single count supports this clonotype. Since a much larger clone is just one base distant, this may be a read error. The rearrangement joins TRBV11-1 to TRBJ1-4, with a possible D match to TRBD1 (5 bases). The V end lost 5 bases, the J end lost 4 bases, and 11 bases lay between the germline ends. The CDR3 covers 14 residues. Germline CDR1 SGHAT, CDR2 FQDESV (reference sequence). Here the CDR3 DNA reads TGTGCCAGCAGCCCCGGGGGTCATAATGAAAAACTGTTTTTT. This translates into CASSPGGHNEKLFF.

The rearrangement joins TRBV27 to TRBJ2-7; D is unclear. Trimming stripped 6 bases from V and 0 bases from J, with 12 bases between. This CDR3 contains 14 residues. Germline CDR1 MNHEY, CDR2 SMNVEV (reference sequence). The CDR3 DNA reads as TGTGCCAGCAGAGGGCGCCTTCGCTCCTACGAGCAGTACTTC. Protein sequence: CASRGRLRSYEQYF.

This chain uses TRBV6-2 or TRBV6-3 with TRBJ1-3; D remains unclear. Germline V gives CDR1 MNHEY, CDR2 SVGEGT. V lost 6 bases, J lost 0 bases, and 12 bases lay in between. There are 15 residues in the CDR3. The DNA of the CDR3 is TGTGCCAGCAGCGGACGGGCAATCTCTGGAAACACCATATATTTT. Translating it yields CASSGRAISGNTIYF.

This clonotype came up many times. This sequence joins TRBV18 and TRBJ2-1; 7 bases are shared with TRBD2. Per the germline V gene, CDR1 is KGHSH and CDR2 is LQKENI. With 1 base clipped from V and 4 bases from J, the junction kept 4 bases outside the gene matches. The CDR3 runs 15 residues. The CDR3 reads CASSPRGSEYNEQFF. CDR3 coding DNA: TGTGCCAGCTCACCACGCGGGAGTGAGTACAATGAGCAGTTCTTC.

The rearrangement uses TRBV19 and TRBJ1-5; 8 bases are a match to TRBD1. The CDR3 has 14 amino acids. The V gene's germline CDR1 is LNHDA and CDR2 SQIVND (reference sequence). The V and J ends lost 8 bases and 6 bases, in that order; junction bases with no gene match: 9. The CDR3 protein is CASGARGLGQPQHF. CDR3 coding DNA: TGTGCCAGTGGGGCCAGGGGGCTCGGTCAGCCCCAGCATTTT.

This clonotype came up many times. The chain joins TRBV28 to TRBJ2-1; TRBD1 is a possible D gene (5 bases). The CDR3 is made up of 12 amino acids. Trimming removed 3 bases at V and 9 bases at J, with 9 bases between. Germline loops: CDR1 MDHEN, CDR2 SYDVKM. DNA for the CDR3: TGTGCCAGCAGTTTGGCTAGGGGTGAGCAGTTCTTC. Encoded protein: CASSLARGEQFF.

This clonotype showed up many times. The chain couples TRBV5-1 to TRBJ1-1; 10 bases fit TRBD1. CDR1 is SGHRS, CDR2 YFSETQ, per germline. This CDR3 comprises 15 residues. The trim removed 4 bases at V and 6 bases at J, leaving 9 bases unmatched. The DNA of the CDR3 is TGCGCCAGCAGCAAAGACAGGGGGCCGGGAGCTGAAGCTTTCTTT. Translating gives CASSKDRGPGAEAFF.

This clonotype was found many times. A junction end diverges from the germline sequence, so it may reflect a read error. This chain joins TRBV20-1 and TRBJ2-1; 12 nucleotides match TRBD2. CDR3 length: 20 residues. Germline V gene data show CDR1 as DFQATT and CDR2 as SNEGSKA (reference sequence). CDR3 DNA sequence: TGCAGTGCTAGCGAGAGGGGGTGGACTAGCGGGATAAGCTCCTACAATGAACAGTTCTTC. Protein sequence: CSASERGWTSGISSYNEQFF.

At least ten counts were recorded for this clonotype. CDR3 coding DNA: TGCAGTGCGCCTAGGACAGGGGGCTCGAACTATGGCTACACCTTC. Translated: CSAPRTGGSNYGYTF. V is TRBV20-1 and J is TRBJ1-2; 11 positions agree with TRBD1. The trim removed 6 bases at V and 2 bases at J, leaving 8 bases unmatched. Germline assignment: CDR1 DFQATT and CDR2 SNEGSKA (reference sequence). This CDR3 region has 15 residues.

This clonotype was recorded many times. The chain carries TRBV24-1 and TRBJ2-5, with 7 bases lining up with TRBD2. The V gene end was trimmed by 4 bases and the J gene end by 7 bases; junction bases not matched to a gene: 8. Germline V gene data show CDR1 as KGHDR and CDR2 as SFDVKD. CDR3 length equals 14 residues. DNA for the CDR3: TGTGCCACCAGTGACCAGCGGGATATGGGGACCCAGTACTTC. It is translated as CATSDQRDMGTQYF.

This chain links TRBV30 with TRBJ2-4; tentatively, D is TRBD2 (7 bases). This CDR3 contains 14 residues. Trimming removed 2 bases from V and 9 bases from J, with 17 bases in between. The V gene's germline CDR1 is GTSNPN and CDR2 SVGIG (reference sequence). The CDR3 DNA reads TGTGCCTGGAGTCGCGGGGGCCAAAGGGGCATTCAGTACTTC. It yields the protein CAWSRGGQRGIQYF.

With respect to this clonotype: A much more abundant neighbour one base away suggests this may be a read error. The J gene is TRBJ2-3, the V gene TRBV11-2; D is uncertain. This CDR3 contains 13 residues. V lost 4 bases and J lost 2, with 7 bases in between. The germline CDR1 and CDR2 sequences are SGHAT and FQNNGV. CDR3 sequence (DNA): TGTGCCAGCAGCTCAATTAACACAGATACGCAGTATTTT. It is translated as CASSSINTDTQYF.

This clonotype was detected only a few times. The rearrangement uses TRBV18 and TRBJ2-7; TRBD1 matches 8 bases. The CDR3 has 13 amino acids. From germline, CDR1 is KGHSH and CDR2 LQKENI. V gave up 3 bases and J gave up 7 bases; unmatched junction bases: 5. The CDR3 here is CASSPGRGLEQYF. The CDR3 DNA reads TGTGCCAGCTCACCGGGCAGGGGGCTTGAGCAGTACTTC.

This clonotype occurred many times. The V call is TRBV5-1, the J call TRBJ2-7, with 11 bases fitting TRBD1. Per germline, CDR1 SGHRS and CDR2 YFSETQ. This CDR3 region has 19 residues. After removal of 1 base from V and 3 bases from J, the junction contained 15 bases not matched to a gene. The CDR3 DNA sequence: TGCGCCAGCAGCTTGTTGGCCGCTGGGACAGGGGGTGGTGACTACGAGCAGTACTTC. Protein: CASSLLAAGTGGGDYEQYF.

The table lists this clonotype with many counts. The V call is TRBV10-3, the J call TRBJ2-3; 8 bases line up with TRBD2. CDR1 and CDR2 (germline): ENHRY, SYGVKD. V lost 4 bases and J lost 1; bases outside the gene matches: 7. The CDR3 has 16 amino acids. The CDR3 loop is CAISGIAGSGTDTQYF. For the CDR3, the DNA is TGTGCCATCAGTGGTATAGCGGGATCAGGCACAGATACGCAGTATTTT.